The TCR beta chain described here comes from a study of blood T cell repertoires in COVID-19. Background on the study: Sites in the United States, Italy and Spain provided acute and convalescent COVID-19 samples. The cDNA or gDNA used as material had been derived from T cells, B-cell-depleted T cells, or PBMCs.

Original handling: For nucleated cells, counts were estimated from reference gene primer amplification. The protocol was immunoSEQ multiplex PCR, while the TCRdb copy is restricted to in-frame clones and leaves out a portion. V and J calls and clone size are as listed in that table; D and trimming were resolved from the DNA. The sample has some 200,000 clones, about 80% seen once. Germline V lookup: CDR1 LNHNV, CDR2 YYDKDF (reference sequence). The trim removed 1 base at V and 3 bases at J, leaving 4 bases unmatched. This CDR3 comprises 15 residues. This TCR came from a woman aged 55-69 years with acute or convalescent COVID-19. V gene TRBV15 combines with J gene TRBJ2-7, with 9 bases lining up with TRBD1. The source material was peripheral blood. The CDR3 region is CATSRVPGQGYEQYF. The CDR3 DNA is TGTGCCACCAGCAGAGTCCCGGGACAGGGCTACGAGCAGTACTTC.